The next 18 T cell receptor beta chains were all read from a single sample in a study of blood T cell repertoires in COVID-19. Assay used: immunoSEQ multiplex PCR; TCRdb lists only in-frame clones, some missing. This table has 90,000 to 110,000 clones, about 75% appearing once. Sequenced input: peripheral blood. The receptors shown here come from a woman aged 65 to 85 with acute or convalescent COVID-19.

This chain connects TRBV19 to TRBJ1-5; D unresolved. Germline V CDR1 and CDR2: LNHDA, SQIVND (reference sequence). This CDR3 spans 12 amino acids. Trimming pared 4 bases from V and 9 bases from J, leaving 10 bases between. DNA for the CDR3: TGTGCCAGTAGTAACCGGGAGCTGCCCCAGCATTTT. It is translated as CASSNRELPQHF.

The chain recombines TRBV3-1 (or the pseudogene TRBV3-2) with TRBJ2-7, with TRBD1 identical over 10 bases. Germline V gene lookup returns CDR1 LGHDT and CDR2 YNNKEL (reference sequence). Trimming took 2 bases from V and 6 from J; bases not matched to a gene: 4. CDR3 length: 14 amino acids. DNA of the CDR3: TGTGCCAGCAGCCAAACCGGGACAGGGGTCGAGCAGTACTTC. Protein sequence: CASSQTGTGVEQYF.

CDR3 sequence: CAWRDFEKLFF. CDR3 coding DNA: TGTGCCTGGAGGGACTTTGAAAAACTGTTTTTT. The rearrangement joins TRBV30 to TRBJ1-4; D is uncertain. CDR3 length equals 11 residues. CDR1 GTSNPN and CDR2 SVGIG come from the germline V gene (reference sequence). Trimming shortened V by 3 bases and J by 7 bases, and 6 bases separated the two germline ends.

The table lists this clone with a count of one. The genes are TRBV15 and TRBJ1-5; possible D gene TRBD1, 5 bases. The V end lost 7 bases, the J end lost 4 bases, and 11 bases lay between the germline ends. The length of the CDR3 is 13 residues. Germline lookup yields CDR1 LNHNV and CDR2 YYDKDF (reference sequence). The CDR3: CATMEGLNQPQHF. DNA for the CDR3: TGTGCCACCATGGAGGGGTTGAATCAGCCCCAGCATTTT.

This clone came up a few times. This chain links TRBV24-1 with TRBJ2-2; 10 bases line up with TRBD1. V lost 4 bases and J lost 6; bases outside the gene matches: 13. The CDR3 runs 18 residues. The germline V gene has CDR1 KGHDR and CDR2 SFDVKD. The CDR3 sequence: CATSDRGQGRGWPGELFF. CDR3 DNA: TGTGCCACCAGTGACAGGGGACAGGGGAGAGGCTGGCCCGGGGAGCTGTTTTTT.

The rearrangement links TRBV11-3 to TRBJ2-5, with 8 bases matching TRBD2. Unmatched junction bases numbered 13, after V lost 5 bases and J lost 2 bases. Germline V gene lookup returns CDR1 SGHNT and CDR2 YENEEA. The CDR3 has 17 amino acids. The CDR3: CASSVTSAEGQQETQYF. The DNA of the CDR3 is TGTGCCAGCAGCGTGACTAGCGCCGAGGGCCAGCAAGAGACCCAGTACTTC. Full variable domain (remainder filled in from reference TRBV11-3 and TRBJ2-5): EAGVVQSPRYKIIEKKQPVAFWCNPISGHNTLYWYLQNLGQGPELLIRYENEEAVDDSQLPKDRFSAERLKGVDSTLKIQPAELGDSAVYLCASSVTSAEGQQETQYFGPGTRLLVL.

This chain links TRBV24-1 with TRBJ2-1; 7 bases are a match to TRBD1. Germline V gene sequence: CDR1 KGHDR, CDR2 SFDVKD. V dropped 4 bases and J dropped 7; count of bases not matched to a gene: 3. The CDR3 consists of 13 residues. DNA for the CDR3: TGTGCCACCAGTGACCCGGACAGGAATGAGCAGTTCTTC. As protein: CATSDPDRNEQFF.

This clone was found a few times. The chain recombines TRBV15 with TRBJ1-3; D is undetermined. Germline V lookup: CDR1 LNHNV, CDR2 YYDKDF (reference sequence). Between the trimmed V and J ends, which lost 8 bases and 0 bases, there was a span of 17 bases. This CDR3 has 16 residues. The CDR3 protein is CATDLGRTSSGNTIYF. CDR3 sequence (DNA): TGTGCCACCGATCTGGGCAGAACAAGCTCTGGAAACACCATATATTTT.

The genes are TRBV15 and TRBJ2-5; D is ambiguous. Germline assignment: CDR1 LNHNV and CDR2 YYDKDF (reference sequence). V was shortened by 0 bases and J by 4 bases, with 6 bases between the two germline ends. This CDR3 is 13 amino acids long. CDR3 region: CATSRDRLETQYF. In DNA, the CDR3 is TGTGCCACCAGCAGAGACAGGTTAGAGACCCAGTACTTC.

The chain couples TRBV5-4 to TRBJ2-5; possible D gene TRBD2, 5 bases. Germline V gene sequence: CDR1 SGHNT, CDR2 YYREEE (reference sequence). The CDR3 runs to 16 residues. Between the trimmed V and J ends, which lost 0 bases and 5 bases, there was a span of 17 bases. CDR3 amino acids: CASSLGGGQAEETQYF. CDR3 DNA: TGTGCCAGCAGCTTGGGGGGTGGCCAAGCGGAGGAGACCCAGTACTTC.

This clone was recorded once. The rearrangement links TRBV5-6 to TRBJ1-6; the match to TRBD1 covers 8 bases. The CDR3 sequence is 14 residues long. The germline gives CDR1 SGHDT, CDR2 YYEEEE. The V segment lost 4 bases and the J segment 10 bases; nucleotides outside the gene matches: 7. The CDR3 sequence is CASSLRQGNSPLHF. DNA of the CDR3: TGTGCCAGCAGCCTAAGACAGGGGAACTCACCCCTCCACTTT. The full variable domain, rest sourced from reference TRBV5-6 and TRBJ1-6, is DAGVTQSPTHLIKTRGQQVTLRCSPKSGHDTVSWYQQALGQGPQFIFQYYEEEERQRGNFPDRFSGHQFPNYSSELNVNALLLGDSALYLCASSLRQGNSPLHFGNGTRLTVT.

The CDR3 is CASRRQGVSNSPLHF. As DNA, the CDR3 is TGTGCCAGCAGACGGCAGGGTGTAAGTAATTCACCCCTCCACTTT. This rearrangement joins TRBV6-5 to TRBJ1-6; a possible D gene is TRBD1 (5 bases). CDR1 MNHEY and CDR2 SVGAGI come from the germline V gene. The CDR3 is made up of 15 amino acids. V was clipped by 6 bases and J by 6 bases, with 15 bases between them.

This clone appeared a few times. The rearrangement links TRBV25-1 to TRBJ2-3; 7 bases are shared with TRBD1. The CDR3 spans 15 residues. The V gene's germline CDR1 is MGHDK and CDR2 SYGVNS. The V segment lost 6 bases and the J segment 2 bases; nucleotides outside the gene matches: 8. The CDR3 here is CASSVTTGSTDTQYF. The CDR3 DNA reads TGTGCCAGCAGCGTTACGACAGGGTCCACAGATACGCAGTATTTT. The complete variable domain, with remaining parts taken from reference TRBV25-1 and TRBJ2-3, reads EADIYQTPRYLVIGTGKKITLECSQTMGHDKMYWYQQDPGMELHLIHYSYGVNSTEKGDLSSESTVSRIRTEHFPLTLESARPSHTSQYLCASSVTTGSTDTQYFGPGTRLTVL.

This chain joins TRBV28 and TRBJ2-7, with D perhaps matching TRBD2 (7 bases). V dropped 6 bases and J dropped 2 bases, with 26 bases sitting between them. The CDR3 spans 18 residues. Per the germline V gene, CDR1 is MDHEN and CDR2 is SYDVKM. As DNA, the CDR3 is TGTGCCAGCAGCTCCCCCTCTGGTGGGGGGGCTTCCCCCTACGAGCAGTACTTC. The encoded protein is CASSSPSGGGASPYEQYF.

This clone has more than one count but fewer than ten. DNA for the CDR3: TGTGCCAGCAGCGTAACGGGACAGGGTTACGAGCAGTACTTC. This gives the protein CASSVTGQGYEQYF. The rearrangement joins TRBV9 to TRBJ2-7; 9 bases fit TRBD1. This CDR3 has 14 residues. The V and J ends lost 1 base and 4 bases, in that order; junction bases with no gene match: 3. Germline assignment: CDR1 SGDLS and CDR2 YYNGEE.

The V and J genes are TRBV3-1 (or the pseudogene TRBV3-2) and TRBJ2-7; 8 positions match TRBD1. Germline trimming cut 4 bases from V and 3 bases from J; bases unmatched to any gene: 14. CDR3 size: 17 residues. CDR1 and CDR2 (germline): LGHDT, YNNKEL (reference sequence). Here the CDR3 reads CASSPNIRDRSIYEQYF. The CDR3, as DNA: TGTGCCAGCAGCCCAAACATCCGGGACAGGTCGATCTACGAGCAGTACTTC.

The V gene is TRBV11-2, the J gene TRBJ2-7; possible D gene TRBD2, 6 bases. Deletions cut 8 bases from V and 0 bases from J, with 11 bases between. The CDR3 is made up of 13 amino acids. CDR1 SGHAT and CDR2 FQNNGV come from the germline V gene. CDR3 coding DNA: TGTGCCAGCTCCGGGGAGGTCTCCTACGAGCAGTACTTC. It encodes CASSGEVSYEQYF.

The CDR3 loop reads CASSLYNSGEAFF. The DNA of the CDR3 is TGCGCCAGCAGCTTATATAATAGCGGTGAAGCTTTCTTT. The chain employs TRBV5-1 and TRBJ1-1; D unclear. This CDR3 has 13 amino acids. V was cut by 2 bases and J by 7 bases, with 12 bases left in between. Germline V gene lookup returns CDR1 SGHRS and CDR2 YFSETQ. The full variable domain, rest sourced from reference TRBV5-1 and TRBJ1-1, is KAGVTQTPRYLIKTRGQQVTLSCSPISGHRSVSWYQQTPGQGLQFLFEYFSETQRNKGNFPGRFSGRQFSNSRSEMNVSTLELGDSALYLCASSLYNSGEAFFGQGTRLTVV.